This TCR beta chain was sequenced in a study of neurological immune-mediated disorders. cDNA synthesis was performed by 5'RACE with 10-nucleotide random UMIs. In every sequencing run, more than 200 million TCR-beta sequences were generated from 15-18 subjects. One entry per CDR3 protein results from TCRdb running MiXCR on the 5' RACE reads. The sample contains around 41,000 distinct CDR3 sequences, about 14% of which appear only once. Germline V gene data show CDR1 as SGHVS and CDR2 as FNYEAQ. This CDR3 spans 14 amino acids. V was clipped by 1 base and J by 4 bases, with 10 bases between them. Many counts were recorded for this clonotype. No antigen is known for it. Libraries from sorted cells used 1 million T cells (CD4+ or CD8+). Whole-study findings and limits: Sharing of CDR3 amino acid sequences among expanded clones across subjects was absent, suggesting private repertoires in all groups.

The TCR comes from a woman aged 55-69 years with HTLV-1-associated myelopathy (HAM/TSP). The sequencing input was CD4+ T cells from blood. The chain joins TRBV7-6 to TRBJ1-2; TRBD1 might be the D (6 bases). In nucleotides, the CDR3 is TGTGCCAGCAGCTTAGGCACAGGGACCTATGGCTACACCTTC. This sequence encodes CASSLGTGTYGYTF.